A single sample gave rise to the 14 T cell receptor beta chains below, sequenced in a study of blood T cell repertoires in COVID-19. The table came from immunoSEQ multiplex PCR; TCRdb's copy has only in-frame clones and leaves some out. The sample records roughly 130,000 clones, about four fifths being singletons. The specimen sequenced was peripheral blood. Receptors were obtained from a man between 60 and 70 years old with active or convalescent COVID-19.

CDR3 region: CAIRQGASSYEQYF. For the CDR3, the DNA is TGTGCCATCAGACAGGGGGCCTCCTCCTACGAGCAGTACTTC. The V gene is TRBV10-3, the J gene TRBJ2-7; 9 bases match TRBD1. With 6 bases clipped from V and 0 bases from J, the junction kept 3 bases outside the gene matches. CDR3 size: 14 residues. The germline gives CDR1 ENHRY, CDR2 SYGVKD.

The rearrangement links TRBV2 to TRBJ2-7, with 10 nucleotides matching TRBD2. J gave up 7 bases and V 5 bases, and 5 bases lay outside the gene matches. The CDR3 totals 13 residues. The germline V gene has CDR1 SNHLY and CDR2 FYNNEI. The DNA for the CDR3 is TGTGCCAGCAGTTCAATACTAGCGGGGGAGCAGTACTTC. As protein: CASSSILAGEQYF.

V is TRBV12-1 and J is TRBJ2-7; the table's D call, TRBD1, has no DNA check behind it. TRBV12-1 is listed as a pseudogene. The CDR3 totals 14 residues. The CDR3 loop is CASSFRDNSYEQYF. DNA for the CDR3: TGTGCCAGCAGCTTTAGGGACAACTCCTACGAGCAGTACTTC.

The chain is built from TRBV28 and TRBJ2-1, with TRBD2 matching over 9 bases. V lost 6 bases, J lost 0 bases, and 3 bases stayed unmatched. CDR3 length: 15 amino acids. Germline V lookup: CDR1 MDHEN, CDR2 SYDVKM. The CDR3 reads CASRRSGSSYNEQFF. CDR3 in DNA: TGTGCCAGCAGGCGTAGCGGGAGCTCCTACAATGAGCAGTTCTTC.

This chain joins TRBV14 and TRBJ1-6; a possible D gene is TRBD1 (5 bases). Germline loops: CDR1 SGHDN, CDR2 FVKESK. Trimming pared 1 base from V and 8 bases from J, leaving 12 bases between. The CDR3 extends over 15 amino acids. The CDR3 protein is CASSQVLGDYSPLHF. The CDR3 coding sequence is TGTGCCAGCAGCCAAGTCTTGGGGGACTATTCACCCCTCCACTTT.

The rearrangement links TRBV4-1 to TRBJ2-3; D possibly corresponds to TRBD1 (5 bases). CDR3 length: 14 amino acids. V was cut by 3 bases and J by 1 base, with 8 bases left in between. Germline V CDR1 and CDR2: MGHRA, YSYEKL. This chain's CDR3 is CASSHVGGTDTQYF. CDR3 in DNA: TGCGCCAGCAGCCATGTAGGGGGCACAGATACGCAGTATTTT.

V usage is TRBV9 and J usage is TRBJ2-1, with 12 bases fitting TRBD2. The CDR3 sequence is 16 residues long. Per the germline V gene, CDR1 is SGDLS and CDR2 is YYNGEE. J gave up 7 bases and V 3 bases, and 8 bases lay outside the gene matches. The CDR3 reads CASSDRLAGEENEQFF. The CDR3 region has the DNA TGTGCCAGCAGCGACAGACTAGCGGGAGAAGAAAATGAGCAGTTCTTC.

There are a few counts of this clone. The gene calls are TRBV11-2 and TRBJ2-6; D gene uncertain. The CDR3 loop spans 13 amino acids. CDR1 is SGHAT, CDR2 FQNNGV, per germline. V lost 4 bases and J lost 4, with 5 bases in between. The CDR3 region is CASSSPGANVLTF. DNA for the CDR3: TGTGCCAGCAGCTCCCCGGGGGCCAACGTCCTGACTTTC.

This sequence joins TRBV5-1 and TRBJ1-4; D perhaps matches TRBD1 (6 bases). The V gene lost 1 base and the J gene lost 7 bases, with 11 bases spanning the gap. The CDR3 is 14 residues long. Germline V CDR1 and CDR2: SGHRS, YFSETQ. CDR3 in DNA: TGCGCCAGCAGCTTGAAGACAGGTGGTGAAAAACTGTTTTTT. Amino acids: CASSLKTGGEKLFF. Complete variable domain (other parts from reference TRBV5-1 and TRBJ1-4): KAGVTQTPRYLIKTRGQQVTLSCSPISGHRSVSWYQQTPGQGLQFLFEYFSETQRNKGNFPGRFSGRQFSNSRSEMNVSTLELGDSALYLCASSLKTGGEKLFFGSGTQLSVL.

This rearrangement joins TRBV7-9 to TRBJ2-1; 10 nucleotides line up with TRBD2. The germline V gene has CDR1 SEHNR and CDR2 FQNEAQ (reference sequence). The J segment lost 6 bases and the V segment lost 4 bases, leaving 15 bases of the junction unmatched. CDR3 length: 18 amino acids. The CDR3 region has the DNA TGTGCCAGCAGCTGGGACAGCGTTAGGGCTAGCGGGAGCAATGAGCAGTTCTTC. Protein sequence: CASSWDSVRASGSNEQFF.

The chain recombines TRBV6-1 with TRBJ2-7; D ambiguous. Trimming took off 0 bases at V and 5 bases at J, with 11 bases between the two ends. The CDR3 is 14 residues long. Germline V gene sequence: CDR1 MNHNS, CDR2 SASEGT. This chain's CDR3 is CASSEAFTVHEQYF. The DNA of the CDR3 is TGTGCCAGCAGTGAAGCGTTTACGGTACACGAGCAGTACTTC.

This clone was found a few times. The V gene is TRBV4-1, the J gene TRBJ1-5; no clear D. V gave up 4 bases and J gave up 0 bases, with 10 bases separating them. Germline V CDR1 and CDR2: MGHRA, YSYEKL. CDR3 length: 15 residues. The chain's CDR3 is CASSRTGDSNQPQHF. CDR3 DNA: TGCGCCAGCAGCCGAACCGGGGATAGCAATCAGCCCCAGCATTTT.

The chain couples TRBV7-9 to TRBJ1-5; maybe TRBD1 (6 bases). Germline V gene data show CDR1 as SEHNR and CDR2 as FQNEAQ (reference sequence). Trimming removed 1 base from V and 6 bases from J, with 16 bases in between. The CDR3 is 16 amino acids. The CDR3 spells CASSLVGGGMAQPQHF. CDR3 nucleotides: TGTGCCAGCAGCTTAGTGGGAGGGGGAATGGCTCAGCCCCAGCATTTT.

The chain is built from TRBV11-2 and TRBJ2-2, with 7 bases identical to TRBD1. Germline CDR1 and CDR2: SGHAT and FQNNGV. The CDR3 runs to 16 residues. Losses at the gene ends were 5 bases for V and 3 bases for J; bases not matched to a gene: 9. The CDR3 here is CASSRPRDSYTGELFF. CDR3 sequence (DNA): TGTGCCAGCAGCCGTCCTCGGGACAGTTACACCGGGGAGCTGTTTTTT.